The rows below give T cell receptor beta chains drawn from one sample of a study of cytomegalovirus exposure and HLA in healthy donors. Generated by immunoSEQ multiplex PCR, the TCRdb table keeps only in-frame clones and is missing some. Altogether some 180,000 clones are present, around 80% being singletons, with the ten largest covering roughly 3.6%. Sequencing was done on a sample of PBMCs. All receptors come from a woman aged 60 to 75 in good health and CMV-seropositive. CDR3s include the opening cysteine and the closing phenylalanine or tryptophan. Fields, in order: CDR3 protein, CDR3 DNA, CDR3 length, V gene, D gene, clone size, J gene. A D gene is named only where the DNA matches it firmly. Clone size, where shown, is once, few, many, or a class for clones that have expanded.

CDR3 protein: CASSLDRQNTEAFF; CDR3 DNA: TGCGCCAGCAGCTTGGACAGACAGAACACTGAAGCTTTCTTT; CDR3 length: 14; V gene: TRBV5-1; D gene: -; clone size: -; J gene: TRBJ1-1
CDR3 protein: CASSQMGRGRTGELFF; CDR3 DNA: TGTGCCAGCAGCCAAATGGGAAGGGGAAGGACCGGGGAGCTGTTTTTT; CDR3 length: 16; V gene: TRBV4-2; D gene: -; clone size: -; J gene: TRBJ2-2
CDR3 protein: CASSSPGADTQYF; CDR3 DNA: TGCGCCAGCAGCAGCCCGGGAGCAGATACGCAGTATTTT; CDR3 length: 13; V gene: TRBV5-1; D gene: -; clone size: -; J gene: TRBJ2-3
CDR3 protein: CASSVDRIMNTEAFF; CDR3 DNA: TGTGCCAGTAGTGTAGACAGAATCATGAACACTGAAGCTTTCTTT; CDR3 length: 15; V gene: TRBV19; D gene: -; clone size: -; J gene: TRBJ1-1
CDR3 protein: CASSVVPGAQPQFF; CDR3 DNA: TGTGCCAGCAGCGTAGTGCCAGGGGCCCAACCGCAGTTCTTC; CDR3 length: 14; V gene: TRBV9; D gene: -; clone size: -; J gene: TRBJ2-1
CDR3 protein: CASSPGGTGLGEKLFF; CDR3 DNA: TGTGCCAGCAGCCCGGGAGGGACAGGGCTCGGTGAAAAACTGTTTTTT; CDR3 length: 16; V gene: TRBV5-4; D gene: TRBD1; clone size: few; J gene: TRBJ1-4
CDR3 protein: CASSLDLRDTRQHF; CDR3 DNA: TGTGCCAGCAGCTTAGACCTCCGGGACACCCGCCAGCATTTT; CDR3 length: 14; V gene: TRBV7-9; D gene: -; clone size: -; J gene: TRBJ1-5
CDR3 protein: CTSSSDRQSTDTQYF; CDR3 DNA: TGTACCAGCAGCTCGGACCGACAGAGCACAGATACGCAGTATTTT; CDR3 length: 15; V gene: TRBV7-9; D gene: -; clone size: -; J gene: TRBJ2-3
CDR3 protein: CASSDNLSGLLVTEAFF; CDR3 DNA: TGTGCCAGCAGTGACAACCTCTCAGGGTTATTGGTCACTGAAGCTTTCTTT; CDR3 length: 17; V gene: TRBV6-1; D gene: -; clone size: -; J gene: TRBJ1-1
CDR3 protein: CASSLSENPTDTQYF; CDR3 DNA: TGTGCCAGCAGCTTATCTGAGAACCCCACAGATACGCAGTATTTT; CDR3 length: 15; V gene: TRBV11-3; D gene: -; clone size: -; J gene: TRBJ2-3
CDR3 protein: CASRTGTSPLHF; CDR3 DNA: TGTGCCAGCAGGACAGGGACTTCACCCCTCCACTTT; CDR3 length: 12; V gene: TRBV6-1; D gene: TRBD1; clone size: -; J gene: TRBJ1-6
CDR3 protein: CASSLSSSREQYF; CDR3 DNA: TGTGCCAGCAGTTTATCATCCTCCCGCGAGCAGTACTTC; CDR3 length: 13; V gene: TRBV27; D gene: -; clone size: few; J gene: TRBJ2-7
CDR3 protein: CSVDDRGRDTEAFF; CDR3 DNA: TGCAGCGTTGACGACAGGGGAAGGGACACTGAAGCTTTCTTT; CDR3 length: 14; V gene: TRBV29-1; D gene: TRBD1; clone size: -; J gene: TRBJ1-1
CDR3 protein: CASSLGLAINTGELFF; CDR3 DNA: TGTGCCAGCAGTTTAGGACTAGCTATTAACACCGGGGAGCTGTTTTTT; CDR3 length: 16; V gene: TRBV28; D gene: TRBD2; clone size: -; J gene: TRBJ2-2
CDR3 protein: CASSDWQGGEQYF; CDR3 DNA: TGTGCCAGCAGTGATTGGCAGGGAGGGGAGCAGTACTTC; CDR3 length: 13; V gene: TRBV2; D gene: TRBD2; clone size: -; J gene: TRBJ2-7
CDR3 protein: CASSLQGWGYTF; CDR3 DNA: TGTGCCAGCAGTTTACAGGGCTGGGGCTACACCTTC; CDR3 length: 12; V gene: TRBV28; D gene: -; clone size: -; J gene: TRBJ1-2
CDR3 protein: CASSYEYSTDTQYF; CDR3 DNA: TGTGCCAGCAGTTACGAGTACAGCACAGATACGCAGTATTTT; CDR3 length: 14; V gene: TRBV6-5; D gene: -; clone size: -; J gene: TRBJ2-3
CDR3 protein: CASSPTSGANTGELFF; CDR3 DNA: TGTGCCAGCAGCCCGACTAGCGGAGCGAACACCGGGGAGCTGTTTTTT; CDR3 length: 16; V gene: TRBV11-2; D gene: TRBD2; clone size: -; J gene: TRBJ2-2
CDR3 protein: CASSPQGGNEKLFF; CDR3 DNA: TGTGCCAGCTCACCGCAGGGAGGTAATGAAAAACTGTTTTTT; CDR3 length: 14; V gene: TRBV18; D gene: -; clone size: -; J gene: TRBJ1-4
CDR3 protein: CASSLAPAVGYGYTF; CDR3 DNA: TGTGCCAGCAGCTTAGCTCCAGCCGTCGGGTATGGCTACACCTTC; CDR3 length: 15; V gene: TRBV7-9; D gene: -; clone size: few; J gene: TRBJ1-2
CDR3 protein: CASSPRAGAGETQYF; CDR3 DNA: TGTGCCAGCAGCCCTCGGGCGGGGGCGGGAGAGACCCAGTACTTC; CDR3 length: 15; V gene: TRBV5-5; D gene: -; clone size: -; J gene: TRBJ2-5
CDR3 protein: CSVGRQGDEQYF; CDR3 DNA: TGCAGCGTTGGGAGACAGGGGGACGAGCAGTACTTC; CDR3 length: 12; V gene: TRBV29-1; D gene: TRBD1; clone size: -; J gene: TRBJ2-7
CDR3 protein: CASSLRRVWGNQPQHF; CDR3 DNA: TGTGCCAGCAGTTTACGCAGGGTTTGGGGCAATCAGCCCCAGCATTTT; CDR3 length: 16; V gene: TRBV28; D gene: -; clone size: -; J gene: TRBJ1-5
CDR3 protein: CASSPTTSRDRGNQPQHF; CDR3 DNA: TGTGCCAGCTCGCCGACAACCTCCCGGGACAGGGGTAATCAGCCCCAGCATTTT; CDR3 length: 18; V gene: TRBV18; D gene: TRBD1; clone size: -; J gene: TRBJ1-5
CDR3 protein: CASSPTGTGGNEKLFF; CDR3 DNA: TGCGCCAGCAGCCCGACCGGGACAGGGGGGAATGAAAAACTGTTTTTT; CDR3 length: 16; V gene: TRBV5-1; D gene: TRBD1; clone size: -; J gene: TRBJ1-4
CDR3 protein: CASSQARLGGDNEQFF; CDR3 DNA: TGCGCCAGCAGCCAAGCGCGTTTAGGGGGGGACAATGAGCAGTTCTTC; CDR3 length: 16; V gene: TRBV4-1; D gene: -; clone size: -; J gene: TRBJ2-1
CDR3 protein: CASSPPARGYEQYF; CDR3 DNA: TGTGCCAGCAGTCCCCCGGCCAGGGGGTACGAGCAGTACTTC; CDR3 length: 14; V gene: TRBV28; D gene: TRBD1; clone size: -; J gene: TRBJ2-7
CDR3 protein: CATSRGQGSLKYGYTF; CDR3 DNA: TGTGCCACCAGCAGGGGACAGGGCTCCTTGAAGTATGGCTACACCTTC; CDR3 length: 16; V gene: TRBV15; D gene: TRBD1; clone size: -; J gene: TRBJ1-2
CDR3 protein: CASSLGDRNSPLHF; CDR3 DNA: TGTGCCAGCAGCTTAGGGGACAGAAATTCACCCCTCCACTTT; CDR3 length: 14; V gene: TRBV7-9; D gene: TRBD1; clone size: -; J gene: TRBJ1-6
CDR3 protein: CAWRQDRGRTDTQYF; CDR3 DNA: TGTGCCTGGCGACAGGACAGGGGAAGGACAGATACGCAGTATTTT; CDR3 length: 15; V gene: TRBV30; D gene: TRBD1; clone size: -; J gene: TRBJ2-3
CDR3 protein: CASSTGGQGNYGYTF; CDR3 DNA: TGTGCCAGCAGCACGGGAGGACAGGGGAACTATGGCTACACCTTC; CDR3 length: 15; V gene: TRBV5-4; D gene: TRBD1; clone size: -; J gene: TRBJ1-2
CDR3 protein: CASSRQGGGTEAFF; CDR3 DNA: TGTGCCAGCAGCCGTCAAGGGGGTGGTACTGAAGCTTTCTTT; CDR3 length: 14; V gene: TRBV7-2; D gene: -; clone size: -; J gene: TRBJ1-1
CDR3 protein: CASSPVRHGTDSNQPQHF; CDR3 DNA: TGTGCCAGCAGCCCCGTTCGCCATGGGACAGATAGCAATCAGCCCCAGCATTTT; CDR3 length: 18; V gene: TRBV7-9; D gene: TRBD1; clone size: -; J gene: TRBJ1-5
CDR3 protein: CASSYVGQGRNTEAFF; CDR3 DNA: TGTGCCAGCAGTTACGTGGGACAGGGGAGGAACACTGAAGCTTTCTTT; CDR3 length: 16; V gene: TRBV6-5; D gene: TRBD1; clone size: -; J gene: TRBJ1-1
CDR3 protein: CASSLGSLNDNEQFF; CDR3 DNA: TGTGCCAGCAGCTTGGGGTCACTTAATGACAATGAGCAGTTCTTC; CDR3 length: 15; V gene: TRBV5-4; D gene: -; clone size: -; J gene: TRBJ2-1
CDR3 protein: CASSPYSTGMNTEAFF; CDR3 DNA: TGTGCCAGCAGCCCTTATTCGACAGGTATGAACACTGAAGCTTTCTTT; CDR3 length: 16; V gene: TRBV9; D gene: -; clone size: -; J gene: TRBJ1-1
CDR3 protein: CASSHRGRETQYF; CDR3 DNA: TGTGCCAGCAGTCACAGGGGGAGGGAGACCCAGTACTTC; CDR3 length: 13; V gene: TRBV6-1; D gene: TRBD1; clone size: -; J gene: TRBJ2-5
CDR3 protein: CASRRGPGEQYF; CDR3 DNA: TGTGCCAGCAGAAGGGGGCCCGGGGAGCAGTACTTC; CDR3 length: 12; V gene: TRBV11-3; D gene: TRBD1; clone size: -; J gene: TRBJ2-7
CDR3 protein: CASSPRESANTEAFF; CDR3 DNA: TGCGCCAGCAGCCCTAGGGAGTCCGCGAACACTGAAGCTTTCTTT; CDR3 length: 15; V gene: TRBV5-1; D gene: -; clone size: -; J gene: TRBJ1-1
CDR3 protein: CASSLGLAGGPKTQYF; CDR3 DNA: TGCGCCAGCAGCTTGGGACTAGCGGGAGGGCCAAAGACCCAGTACTTC; CDR3 length: 16; V gene: TRBV5-1; D gene: TRBD2; clone size: -; J gene: TRBJ2-5
CDR3 protein: CASSTRRNRDEQPQHF; CDR3 DNA: TGTGCCAGTAGTACGCGTCGCAACAGGGATGAGCAGCCCCAGCATTTT; CDR3 length: 16; V gene: TRBV19; D gene: -; clone size: -; J gene: TRBJ1-5
CDR3 protein: CASSRAGGIGVGELFF; CDR3 DNA: TGTGCCAGCAGTCGCGCGGGAGGGATTGGCGTCGGGGAGCTGTTTTTT; CDR3 length: 16; V gene: TRBV27; D gene: TRBD2; clone size: -; J gene: TRBJ2-2
CDR3 protein: CASSLGTSGGVLETQYF; CDR3 DNA: TGTGCCAGCAGCTTAGGGACTAGCGGGGGAGTTTTAGAGACCCAGTACTTC; CDR3 length: 17; V gene: TRBV7-6; D gene: TRBD2; clone size: -; J gene: TRBJ2-5
CDR3 protein: CASSLFSGLYQETQYF; CDR3 DNA: TGTGCCAGCAGTTTATTCAGCGGACTTTACCAAGAGACCCAGTACTTC; CDR3 length: 16; V gene: TRBV28; D gene: -; clone size: -; J gene: TRBJ2-5
CDR3 protein: CASSQETGSNYDYTF; CDR3 DNA: TGCGCCAGCAGCCAAGAGACAGGGTCTAACTACGACTACACCTTC; CDR3 length: 15; V gene: TRBV4-1; D gene: TRBD1; clone size: -; J gene: TRBJ1-2
CDR3 protein: CASSLAGNSYEQYF; CDR3 DNA: TGTGCCAGCAGTTTAGCGGGAAACTCCTACGAGCAGTACTTC; CDR3 length: 14; V gene: TRBV28; D gene: -; clone size: -; J gene: TRBJ2-7
CDR3 protein: CAWGLAGESSYEQYF; CDR3 DNA: TGTGCCTGGGGACTAGCGGGGGAGAGCTCCTACGAGCAGTACTTC; CDR3 length: 15; V gene: TRBV30; D gene: TRBD2; clone size: -; J gene: TRBJ2-7
CDR3 protein: CASSGAANNEQFF; CDR3 DNA: TGTGCCAGCAGTGGAGCGGCCAACAATGAGCAGTTCTTC; CDR3 length: 13; V gene: TRBV6-6; D gene: -; clone size: -; J gene: TRBJ2-1
CDR3 protein: CASSLTRQGHNSQYF; CDR3 DNA: TGTGCCAGCAGTTTAACACGCCAGGGACACAACAGTCAGTACTTC; CDR3 length: 15; V gene: TRBV28; D gene: -; clone size: -; J gene: TRBJ2-4
CDR3 protein: CASSSLPQISGNTIYF; CDR3 DNA: TGCGCCAGCAGCTCGCTACCACAGATCTCTGGAAACACCATATATTTT; CDR3 length: 16; V gene: TRBV5-1; D gene: -; clone size: -; J gene: TRBJ1-3
CDR3 protein: CAISEGGAGANVLTF; CDR3 DNA: TGTGCCATCAGTGAAGGAGGGGCTGGGGCCAACGTCCTGACTTTC; CDR3 length: 15; V gene: TRBV10-3; D gene: -; clone size: few; J gene: TRBJ2-6